One sample yielded the 28 T cell receptor beta chains listed below, sequenced in a study of cytomegalovirus exposure and HLA in healthy donors. The PCR ran on 60 Vbeta and 13 Jbeta primers. Sequenced by immunoSEQ multiplex PCR; TCRdb stores in-frame clones only, minus some. The data contain more than 90,000 clones, around 80% of them singletons. Sequences were obtained from PBMCs. All receptors derive from a man under 40 in good health and CMV-seronegative.

This clone was found once. The CDR3 coding sequence is TGTGCCAGCAGCTTGTCCGGGGATGGGCCCCAGCATTTT. Translation: CASSLSGDGPQHF. The chain recombines TRBV5-5 with TRBJ1-5, with no clear D. CDR1 and CDR2 from the germline V gene are SGHKS and YYEKEE (reference sequence). The V gene lost 1 base and the J gene lost 9 bases, with 11 bases spanning the gap. This CDR3 is 13 amino acids long.

The chain couples TRBV4-1 to TRBJ1-2; D remains ambiguous. Germline-derived CDR1 and CDR2 are MGHRA and YSYEKL. This CDR3 is 15 amino acids long. The V end was cut by 0 bases, the J end by 8 bases, with 16 bases between. CDR3 nucleotides: TGCGCCAGCAGCCAAGACCCCTACGGAGCGGGGGGCTACACCTTC. Translating gives CASSQDPYGAGGYTF.

This rearrangement joins TRBV5-6 to TRBJ2-7; perhaps D is TRBD1 or TRBD2 (5 bases each). Trimming cost V 2 bases and J 0 bases, with 12 bases left between them. The CDR3 loop spans 15 amino acids. Looked up from germline, CDR1 is SGHDT and CDR2 is YYEEEE. The CDR3 DNA is TGTGCCAGCAGCTTCGGGGTTGGGGGCTCCTACGAGCAGTACGTC. Translation gives CASSFGVGGSYEQYV.

The chain carries TRBV11-2 and TRBJ1-2, with D possibly TRBD1 on 5 matching bases. This CDR3 comprises 16 residues. In germline, CDR1 is SGHAT, CDR2 FQNNGV. The ends were cut back, 4 bases at V and 4 bases at J, with 19 bases in the middle. The CDR3 region is CASSSTSPGSGYGYTF. The CDR3 DNA reads TGTGCCAGCAGCTCAACTTCCCCAGGGTCAGGCTATGGCTACACCTTC.

This clone was picked up a small number of times. The genes are TRBV4-1 and TRBJ2-1; 7 bases match TRBD1. The CDR3 covers 14 residues. After removal of 1 base from V and 9 bases from J, the junction contained 6 bases not matched to a gene. Per germline, CDR1 MGHRA and CDR2 YSYEKL. CDR3 sequence reads: CASSQGWTGFEQFF. In nucleotides, the CDR3 is TGCGCCAGCAGCCAAGGGTGGACAGGATTTGAGCAGTTCTTC.

J is TRBJ1-2 and V is TRBV5-1, with 9 bases fitting TRBD1. Trimming took 5 bases from V and 7 from J; bases not matched to a gene: 12. Looked up from germline, CDR1 is SGHRS and CDR2 is YFSETQ. CDR3 length: 15 amino acids. As DNA, the CDR3 is TGCGCCAGCAGAGATCCGGGACAGGGAGACAGTGGCTACACCTTC. The encoded protein is CASRDPGQGDSGYTF.

This chain links TRBV2 with TRBJ2-2; 11 bases are shared with TRBD2. Germline CDR1 is SNHLY and CDR2 is FYNNEI. V was clipped by 11 bases and J by 0 bases; unmatched bases: 11. This CDR3 has 17 residues. This CDR3 is CAVHSGRAPTNTGELFF. The CDR3 DNA sequence: TGTGCCGTACATAGCGGGAGGGCCCCGACGAACACCGGGGAGCTGTTTTTT.

This chain links TRBV10-3 with TRBJ2-7; D might be TRBD1 (6 bases). Trimming cost V 6 bases and J 0 bases, with 12 bases left between them. This CDR3 region has 14 residues. Germline V gives CDR1 ENHRY, CDR2 SYGVKD. This CDR3 is CAIRRQADSYEQYF. DNA for the CDR3: TGTGCCATCAGAAGACAGGCCGACTCCTACGAGCAGTACTTC.

This clone showed up just a few times. The chain combines TRBV6-6 with TRBJ2-7; TRBD2 agrees at 8 bases. There are 14 residues in the CDR3. Looked up from germline, CDR1 is MNHNY and CDR2 is SVGAGI (reference sequence). V gave up 4 bases and J gave up 1 base; unmatched junction bases: 3. CDR3 residues: CASSLLAESYEQYV. In DNA form, the CDR3 reads TGTGCCAGCAGTTTACTAGCGGAGTCCTACGAGCAGTACGTC.

The chain uses TRBV11-2 and TRBJ2-1; D not certain. The germline V gene encodes CDR1 SGHAT and CDR2 FQNNGV. The length of the CDR3 is 17 residues. The germline V and J ends were trimmed by 1 base and 3 bases, with 16 bases remaining between them. CDR3 in amino acids: CASSLVRRSVHYNEQFF. CDR3 nucleotides: TGTGCCAGCAGCTTAGTGAGGAGAAGCGTACACTACAATGAGCAGTTCTTC. The whole variable domain, filled in from reference TRBV11-2 and TRBJ2-1, reads EAGVAQSPRYKIIEKRQSVAFWCNPISGHATLYWYQQILGQGPKLLIQFQNNGVVDDSQLPKDRFSAERLKGVDSTLKIQPAKLEDSAVYLCASSLVRRSVHYNEQFFGPGTRLTVL.

This clone has just one count. The chain's CDR3 is CASTAGSRSNYGYTF. Written as DNA, the CDR3 is TGTGCCAGCACCGCCGGGAGCAGGAGCAACTATGGCTACACCTTC. This chain joins TRBV5-6 and TRBJ1-2; D is unclear. Germline loops: CDR1 SGHDT, CDR2 YYEEEE. The CDR3 loop spans 15 amino acids. V lost 6 bases and J lost 2, with 17 bases in between.

The rearrangement uses TRBV7-9 and TRBJ2-5, with 7 nucleotides matching TRBD1. The CDR3 is made up of 16 amino acids. J gave up 6 bases and V 1 base, and 11 bases lay outside the gene matches. The germline gives CDR1 SEHNR, CDR2 FQNEAQ (reference sequence). CDR3 sequence: CASSLETGSLPKTQYF. The CDR3 region has the DNA TGTGCCAGCAGCTTAGAGACAGGGTCCCTCCCGAAGACCCAGTACTTC.

The chain has TRBV6-4 and TRBJ1-6, with D perhaps TRBD1 (6 bases). The germline V and J ends were trimmed by 2 bases and 8 bases, with 10 bases remaining between them. This CDR3 has 14 amino acids. Per germline, CDR1 MRHNA and CDR2 SNTAGT. The CDR3 nucleotides read TGTGCCAGCAGTGACGGCAGGGGACATTCACCCCTCCACTTT. Amino acids: CASSDGRGHSPLHF.

This chain joins TRBV5-1 and TRBJ1-1; 9 bases map to TRBD1. Per germline, CDR1 SGHRS and CDR2 YFSETQ. The ends lost 4 bases at V and 5 bases at J; junction bases unmatched: 12. The CDR3 totals 16 residues. For the CDR3, the DNA is TGCGCCAGCAGCGAACGAACAGGGGGCCAAGGGACTGAAGCTTTCTTT. Translated, it gives CASSERTGGQGTEAFF.

This chain joins TRBV7-2 and TRBJ1-2, with 8 bases lining up with TRBD1. V was clipped by 5 bases and J by 1 base; unmatched bases: 3. Germline V gene sequence: CDR1 SGHTA, CDR2 FQGNSA. This CDR3 is 14 amino acids long. CDR3 sequence reads: CASSVGQGNYGYTF. For the CDR3, the DNA is TGTGCCAGCAGCGTTGGACAGGGTAACTATGGCTACACCTTC.

This chain connects TRBV6-4 to TRBJ2-1, with D perhaps TRBD2 (6 bases). The V gene lost 3 bases and the J gene lost 0 bases, with 6 bases spanning the gap. The length of the CDR3 is 14 residues. Germline CDR1 MRHNA, CDR2 SNTAGT. The CDR3 region is CASSEGGSYNEQFF. Here the CDR3 DNA reads TGTGCCAGCAGTGAGGGGGGCTCCTACAATGAGCAGTTCTTC.

Comments on this clone: Other DNA sequences within the sample encode an identical CDR3. The gene calls are TRBV13 and TRBJ1-6; no firm D call. Trimming took off 4 bases at V and 4 bases at J, with 14 bases between the two ends. The CDR3 sequence is 16 residues long. Per the germline V gene, CDR1 is PRHDT and CDR2 is FYEKMQ (reference sequence). The CDR3 DNA reads as TGTGCCAGCAGCTCAGGAGGAGTTCATTATAATTCACCCCTCCACTTT. This codes for CASSSGGVHYNSPLHF.

The chain is built from TRBV6-6 and TRBJ1-5; D gene unclear. V lost 0 bases, J lost 1 base, and 10 bases lay in between. The CDR3 is 16 amino acids. The germline gives CDR1 MNHNY, CDR2 SVGAGI (reference sequence). Written as DNA, the CDR3 is TGTGCCAGCAGTTACTCCGGCCCGAGGAGCAATCAGCCCCAGCATTTT. Translation gives CASSYSGPRSNQPQHF.

There are a few counts of this clone. The rearrangement links TRBV7-8 to TRBJ1-2, with 10 bases lining up with TRBD1. The CDR3 runs 13 residues. V lost 6 bases to trimming and J lost 6 bases; unmatched junction nucleotides: 4. Looked up from germline, CDR1 is SGHVS and CDR2 is FQNEAQ. The CDR3 coding sequence is TGTGCCAGCAGTCCGACAGGGGGCAATGGCTACACCTTC. Protein sequence: CASSPTGGNGYTF.

This clone occurred a few times. This chain uses TRBV2 with TRBJ1-5; no clear D. This CDR3 comprises 14 residues. Per the germline V gene, CDR1 is SNHLY and CDR2 is FYNNEI. V was clipped by 1 base and J by 3 bases, with 7 bases between them. CDR3 sequence (DNA): TGTGCCAGCAGTGAAGACACCCCCAATCAGCCCCAGCATTTT. Its translation is CASSEDTPNQPQHF.

This chain joins TRBV9 and TRBJ2-2, with D possibly TRBD1 on 5 matching bases. Trimming took off 0 bases at V and 2 bases at J, with 14 bases between the two ends. Germline CDR1 reads SGDLS; CDR2 reads YYNGEE. The CDR3 extends over 17 amino acids. As DNA, the CDR3 is TGTGCCAGCAGCGTAGTCTTAGGAAGGGGAAACACCGGGGAGCTGTTTTTT. Protein: CASSVVLGRGNTGELFF. Full variable domain (rest looked up from reference TRBV9 and TRBJ2-2): DSGVTQTPKHLITATGQRVTLRCSPRSGDLSVYWYQQSLDQGLQFLIQYYNGEERAKGNILERFSAQQFPDLHSELNLSSLELGDSALYFCASSVVLGRGNTGELFFGEGSRLTVL.

This clone has a single count. The junction departs from the called germline gene at one end, perhaps through a read error. The rearrangement uses TRBV4-3 and TRBJ2-7, with 9 nucleotides matching TRBD1. From germline, CDR1 is LGHNA and CDR2 YSLEER. This CDR3 spans 15 amino acids. Here the CDR3 reads CASSQGTGASSEQYF. CDR3 nucleotides: TGCGCCAGCAGCCAAGGGACAGGGGCGTCCTCCGAGCAGTACTTC.

This clone was seen a handful of times. V usage is TRBV2 and J usage is TRBJ1-2, with TRBD1 matching 9 bases. Germline lookup yields CDR1 SNHLY and CDR2 FYNNEI. V lost 6 bases, J lost 5 bases, and 4 bases stayed unmatched. CDR3 length: 13 residues. The CDR3 nucleotides are TGTGCCAGCAGGACCGGGACAGGGTATGGCTACACCTTC. Amino acids: CASRTGTGYGYTF.

The chain combines TRBV7-3 with TRBJ1-2, with D unclear. Germline V gives CDR1 SGHTA, CDR2 FQGTGA. V gave up 4 bases and J gave up 2 bases, with 8 bases separating them. This CDR3 has 13 residues. CDR3 sequence reads: CASSSTPNYGYTF. CDR3 nucleotides: TGTGCCAGCAGCTCGACACCCAACTATGGCTACACCTTC.

The rearrangement links TRBV4-2 to TRBJ2-3; 8 positions match TRBD2. This CDR3 spans 13 amino acids. Germline loops: CDR1 LGHNA, CDR2 YNFKEQ. Unmatched junction bases numbered 10, after V lost 10 bases and J lost 7 bases. CDR3 sequence reads: CATSRAGGNTQYF. The CDR3 DNA reads as TGTGCCACTTCTCGTGCGGGGGGAAATACGCAGTATTTT.

The V and J genes are TRBV19 and TRBJ2-3; 7 bases fit TRBD2. The germline CDR1 and CDR2 sequences are LNHDA and SQIVND (reference sequence). The CDR3 is 16 amino acids. V dropped 3 bases and J dropped 0; count of bases not matched to a gene: 6. The CDR3 spells CASSMPAGVSTDTQYF. CDR3 DNA sequence: TGTGCCAGTAGTATGCCGGCGGGGGTTAGCACAGATACGCAGTATTTT.

The chain carries TRBV5-1 and TRBJ2-2; 12 bases match TRBD2. This CDR3 has 15 amino acids. The V segment lost 4 bases and the J segment 5 bases; nucleotides outside the gene matches: 3. The germline V gene encodes CDR1 SGHRS and CDR2 YFSETQ. The CDR3 region is CASSRGTSGTGELFF. CDR3 DNA: TGCGCCAGCAGCCGCGGGACTAGCGGGACCGGGGAGCTGTTTTTT.

This chain links TRBV4-2 with TRBJ2-1; 8 bases agree with TRBD2. CDR3 length: 15 residues. J was trimmed by 4 bases and V by 3 bases; bases with no gene match: 5. Looked up from germline, CDR1 is LGHNA and CDR2 is YNFKEQ. CDR3 coding DNA: TGTGCCAGCAGCCAGAGCGGGGGTGAATACAATGAGCAGTTCTTC. Its protein product is CASSQSGGEYNEQFF.